One sample yielded the 17 T cell receptor beta chains listed below, sequenced in a study of blood T cells in healthy people across ages. Together with a sample-barcoded 5' primer, a J-beta primer mix was included in a second PCR lasting roughly 6 to 12 cycles. TCRdb reprocessed the 5' RACE reads with MiXCR, giving one entry per CDR3 protein. The sample lists fewer than 950,000 distinct CDR3 sequences, under 40% occurring once. Sequenced sample: blood. These receptors came from a man in his late teens or twenties in good health.

As for this clonotype: A much larger clone is a single base away; this may be a read error. V gene TRBV7-2 combines with J gene TRBJ2-7; D remains unclear. Per the germline V gene, CDR1 is SGHTA and CDR2 is FQGNSA. This CDR3 is built from 14 residues. The CDR3: CAGSPMDGSYEQYF. The DNA for the CDR3 is TGTGCCGGCAGCCCCATGGACGGATCCTACGAGCAGTACTTC.

The chain recombines TRBV5-1 with TRBJ2-5; 7 bases align to TRBD1. Trimming at V came to 3 bases and at J to 5 bases, leaving 10 bases not matched to a gene. Looked up from germline, CDR1 is SGHRS and CDR2 is YFSETQ. The CDR3 is 15 amino acids. The DNA of the CDR3 is TGCGCCAGCAGCTCCGGACAGGCAAGTGGGGAGACCCAGTACTTC. Amino acids: CASSSGQASGETQYF.

The chain employs TRBV7-8 and TRBJ2-3; 7 nucleotides agree with TRBD2. The ends lost 10 bases at V and 1 base at J; junction bases unmatched: 5. The CDR3 extends over 13 amino acids. Germline CDR1 and CDR2: SGHVS and FQNEAQ. The CDR3 DNA follows: TGTGCCACCAACCGGGGGGGCACAGATACGCAGTATTTT. Translated: CATNRGGTDTQYF.

The chain links TRBV4-2 to TRBJ2-4; 7 bases map to TRBD1. V lost 0 bases and J lost 0; bases outside the gene matches: 11. Germline V gives CDR1 LGHNA, CDR2 YNFKEQ. CDR3 length: 19 residues. The CDR3 spells CASSQDPPGDRIAKNIQYF. In nucleotides, the CDR3 is TGTGCCAGCAGCCAAGACCCCCCCGGGGACAGAATAGCCAAAAACATTCAGTACTTC.

Written as DNA, the CDR3 is TGTGCCAGCAGTTTCCAGGGGACAGGGATTAGTGGCTACACCTTC. It is translated as CASSFQGTGISGYTF. V gene TRBV28 combines with J gene TRBJ1-2; 9 positions agree with TRBD1. Germline assignment: CDR1 MDHEN and CDR2 SYDVKM. V lost 3 bases to trimming and J lost 7 bases; unmatched junction nucleotides: 9. CDR3 length equals 15 residues.

This clonotype showed up just a few times. A clone one base away is much larger, so this may be a read error. As DNA, the CDR3 is TGTGCCAACAGTCCCCTGGGACTAGCGGTTGAAGAGACCCAGTACTTC. Protein: CANSPLGLAVEETQYF. The rearrangement uses TRBV12-3 or TRBV12-4 and TRBJ2-5; TRBD2 aligns across 11 bases. The CDR3 totals 16 residues.

The chain couples TRBV28 to TRBJ1-5; TRBD1 might be the D (5 bases). This CDR3 is 17 amino acids long. In germline, CDR1 is MDHEN, CDR2 SYDVKM. The V and J ends lost 6 bases and 0 bases respectively, with 18 bases between them. The CDR3 DNA is TGTGCCAGCAGCTCCCTTAGGGGTGGGGATAGCAATCAGCCCCAGCATTTT. It translates to CASSSLRGGDSNQPQHF.

The chain is built from TRBV25-1 and TRBJ2-1, with TRBD2 matching 9 bases. The better agreement between TRBJ2-7 and the DNA end casts doubt on the J call. The germline gives CDR1 MGHDK, CDR2 SYGVNS. There are 18 residues in the CDR3. CDR3 nucleotide sequence: TGTGCCAGCAGTGGTAATAGCGGGGGCCCTAGCTCCTACAATGAGCAGTACTTC. It translates to CASSGNSGGPSSYNEQYF.

This clonotype was counted a single time. The chain uses TRBV3-1 and TRBJ1-1; D is undetermined. Germline-derived CDR1 and CDR2 are LGHDT and YNNKEL (reference sequence). The CDR3 contains 13 residues. Deletions cut 1 base from V and 5 bases from J, with 8 bases between. Written as DNA, the CDR3 is TGTGCCAGCAGCCAAGTGGGAGGAACTGAAGCTTTCTTT. Translated, it gives CASSQVGGTEAFF. The full variable domain, completed using reference TRBV3-1 and TRBJ1-1, is DTAVSQTPKYLVTQMGNDKSIKCEQNLGHDTMYWYKQDSKKFLKIMFSYNNKELIINETVPNRFSPKSPDKAHLNLHINSLELGDSAVYFCASSQVGGTEAFFGQGTRLTVV.

This clonotype was detected once. Being one base from a much bigger clone, this may be a read error. The V gene is TRBV19, the J gene TRBJ2-1; no firm D call. Per the germline V gene, CDR1 is LNHDA and CDR2 is SQIVND (reference sequence). The V gene lost 4 bases and the J gene lost 10 bases, with 14 bases spanning the gap. This CDR3 comprises 13 residues. CDR3 amino acids: CASSRTPIDEQFF. CDR3 nucleotides: TGTGCCAGTAGTAGGACGCCGATCGACGAGCAGTTCTTC.

This chain uses TRBV29-1 with TRBJ1-5; 8 bases are shared with TRBD1. CDR1 is SQVTM and CDR2 is ANQGSEA in the germline V gene. V lost 6 bases, J lost 5 bases, and 6 bases stayed unmatched. The CDR3 is made up of 13 amino acids. The CDR3 loop reads CSVRTGGDQPQHF. The CDR3 nucleotides are TGCAGCGTCAGAACAGGGGGAGATCAGCCCCAGCATTTT.

The chain combines TRBV5-1 with TRBJ2-1; D unclear. The CDR3 spans 13 residues. Trimming removed 0 bases at V and 13 bases at J, with 14 bases between. Germline V gene sequence: CDR1 SGHRS, CDR2 YFSETQ. CDR3 in amino acids: CASSLGLEETQFF. The CDR3, as DNA: TGCGCCAGCAGCTTGGGGCTAGAAGAGACCCAGTTCTTC.

The rearrangement uses TRBV20-1 and TRBJ2-1; TRBD1 matches 11 bases. The CDR3 consists of 14 residues. J gave up 6 bases and V 4 bases, and 5 bases lay outside the gene matches. Per germline, CDR1 DFQATT and CDR2 SNEGSKA (reference sequence). CDR3 sequence: CSAKGTGGPNEQFF. Written as DNA, the CDR3 is TGCAGTGCTAAAGGGACAGGGGGTCCCAATGAGCAGTTCTTC.

The chain employs TRBV9 and TRBJ2-1; D is undetermined. V dropped 0 bases and J dropped 5 bases, with 9 bases sitting between them. Germline CDR1 SGDLS, CDR2 YYNGEE. CDR3 length: 14 amino acids. CDR3 coding DNA: TGTGCCAGCAGCGTAGACAGCAAACACAATGAGCAGTTCTTC. It is translated as CASSVDSKHNEQFF.

This clonotype was counted at least ten times. The chain combines TRBV13 with TRBJ2-5, with D unclear. V dropped 2 bases and J dropped 8 bases, with 9 bases sitting between them. Per germline, CDR1 PRHDT and CDR2 FYEKMQ (reference sequence). The CDR3 is 12 residues long. The CDR3 nucleotides read TGTGCCAGCAGCTTATCATCGACAACCCAGTACTTC. Translated: CASSLSSTTQYF.

V gene TRBV3-1 combines with J gene TRBJ1-4; weak D call: TRBD1 (5 bases). The CDR3 covers 15 residues. Germline values: CDR1 LGHDT, CDR2 YNNKEL (reference sequence). Trimming shortened V by 2 bases and J by 9 bases, and 16 bases separated the two germline ends. The CDR3 loop reads CASSQSVPLGQKLFF. In DNA form, the CDR3 reads TGTGCCAGCAGCCAAAGTGTGCCCTTGGGGCAAAAACTGTTTTTT.

This CDR3 reads CASSQWGLGDSRGNEQYF. In nucleotides, the CDR3 is TGCGCCAGCAGCCAATGGGGGCTTGGGGACAGTCGTGGAAATGAGCAGTACTTC. The chain is built from TRBV4-3 and TRBJ2-5; 7 nucleotides line up with TRBD1. The length of the CDR3 is 18 residues. CDR1 and CDR2 from the germline V gene are LGHNA and YSLEER. Losses at the gene ends were 2 bases for V and 11 bases for J; bases not matched to a gene: 23.